This T cell receptor (beta chain) originates from a study of OX40 agonist ivuxolimab in advanced cancers. Turning to the study itself: Intravenous ivuxolimab was administered to patients every 2 weeks at 0.01 to 10 mg/kg. From about 23 to 85 years was the age range, with a mean of 60 years, and nearly 85% were male. Three individuals attained partial responses, comprising one hepatocellular carcinoma case and two cutaneous melanoma cases.

Points from the study as a whole: Researchers report that CD8+ T cells had, on average, more expanded clones than CD4+.

This CDR3 spans 13 amino acids. Generated by immunoSEQ multiplex PCR, the TCRdb table keeps only in-frame clones and is missing some. The sample contains around 70,000 clones, roughly 87% of which appear only once. Turning to this clone: Its cognate antigen is unknown.

The clonotype originates from an adult with an advanced solid tumor such as melanoma, head and neck, liver or kidney cancer. The chain combines TRBV21-1 with TRBJ2-5; TRBD2, as called in the table, went unchecked against the DNA. TRBV21-1 is a pseudogene segment. Here the sequenced sample was CD4+ or CD8+ T cells sorted from blood, taken in a trial of the OX40 agonist ivuxolimab. This chain's CDR3 is CASSPSTGGTQYF. The CDR3, as DNA: TGTGCCAGCAGCCCTTCGACGGGGGGGACCCAGTACTTC.